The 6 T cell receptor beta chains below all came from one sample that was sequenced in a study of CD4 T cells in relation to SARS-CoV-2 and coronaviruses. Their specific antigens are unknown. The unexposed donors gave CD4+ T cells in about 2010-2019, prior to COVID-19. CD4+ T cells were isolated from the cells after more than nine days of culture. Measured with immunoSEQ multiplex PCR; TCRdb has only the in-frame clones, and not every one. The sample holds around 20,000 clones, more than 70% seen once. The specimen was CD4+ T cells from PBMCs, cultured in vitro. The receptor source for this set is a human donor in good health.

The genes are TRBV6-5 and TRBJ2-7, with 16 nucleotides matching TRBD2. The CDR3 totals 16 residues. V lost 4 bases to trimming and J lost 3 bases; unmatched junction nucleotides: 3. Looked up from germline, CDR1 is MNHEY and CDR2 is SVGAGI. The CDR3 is CASSSGTSGRGYEQYF. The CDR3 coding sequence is TGTGCCAGCAGTTCCGGGACTAGCGGGAGGGGCTACGAGCAGTACTTC.

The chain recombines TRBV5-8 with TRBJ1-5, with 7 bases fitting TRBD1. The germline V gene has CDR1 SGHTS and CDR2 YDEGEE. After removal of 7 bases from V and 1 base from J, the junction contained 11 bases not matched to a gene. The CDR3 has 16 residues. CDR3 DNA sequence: TGTGCCAGCGCTAGTACTCACAGGGGCAGCAATCAGCCCCAGCATTTT. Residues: CASASTHRGSNQPQHF.

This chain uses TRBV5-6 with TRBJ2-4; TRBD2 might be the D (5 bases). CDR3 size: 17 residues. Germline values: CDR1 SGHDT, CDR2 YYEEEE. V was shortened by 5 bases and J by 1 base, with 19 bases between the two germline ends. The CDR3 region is CASSTVGVSLAKNIQYF. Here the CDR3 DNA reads TGTGCCAGCAGTACCGTCGGGGTATCTCTGGCCAAAAACATTCAGTACTTC. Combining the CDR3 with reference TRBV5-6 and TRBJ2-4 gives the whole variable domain DAGVTQSPTHLIKTRGQQVTLRCSPKSGHDTVSWYQQALGQGPQFIFQYYEEEERQRGNFPDRFSGHQFPNYSSELNVNALLLGDSALYLCASSTVGVSLAKNIQYFGAGTRLSVL.

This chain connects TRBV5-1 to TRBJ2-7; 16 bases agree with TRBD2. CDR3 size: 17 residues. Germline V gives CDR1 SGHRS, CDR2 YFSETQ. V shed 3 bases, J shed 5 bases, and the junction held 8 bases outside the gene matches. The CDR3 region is CASSSGLAGGPQNEQYF. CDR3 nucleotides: TGCGCCAGCAGCTCGGGACTAGCGGGAGGGCCGCAAAACGAGCAGTACTTC.

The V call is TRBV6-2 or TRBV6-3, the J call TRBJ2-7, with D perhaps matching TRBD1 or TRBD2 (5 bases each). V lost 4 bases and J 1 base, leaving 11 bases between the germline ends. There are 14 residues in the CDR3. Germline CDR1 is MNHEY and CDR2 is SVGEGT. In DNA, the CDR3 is TGTGCCAGCAGTTGGGGGACCGAATCCTACGAGCAGTACTTC. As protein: CASSWGTESYEQYF.

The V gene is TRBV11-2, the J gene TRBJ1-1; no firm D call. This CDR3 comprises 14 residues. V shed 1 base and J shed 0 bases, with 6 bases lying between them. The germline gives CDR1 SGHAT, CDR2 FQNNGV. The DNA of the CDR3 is TGTGCCAGCAGCTTAGGGCAGATGAACACTGAAGCTTTCTTT. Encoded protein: CASSLGQMNTEAFF.